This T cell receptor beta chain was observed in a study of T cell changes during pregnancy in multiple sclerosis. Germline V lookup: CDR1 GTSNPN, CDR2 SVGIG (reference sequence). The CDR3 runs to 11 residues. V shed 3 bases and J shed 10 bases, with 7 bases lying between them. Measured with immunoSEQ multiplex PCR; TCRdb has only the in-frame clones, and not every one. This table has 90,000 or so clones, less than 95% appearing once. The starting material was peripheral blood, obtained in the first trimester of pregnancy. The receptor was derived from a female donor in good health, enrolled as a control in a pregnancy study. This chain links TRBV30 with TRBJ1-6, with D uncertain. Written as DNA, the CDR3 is TGTGCCTGGAGACATATCTCACCCCTCCACTTT. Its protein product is CAWRHISPLHF.